This T cell receptor beta chain was observed in a study of blood T cell repertoires in COVID-19. Study as a whole: Samples taken during acute and convalescent COVID-19 were collected in the United States, Italy and Spain. PBMCs, B-cell-depleted T cells, or T cells provided the cDNA or gDNA that made up the material.

Original methodology: For nucleated cells, counts were estimated from reference gene primer amplification. Profiling relied on immunoSEQ multiplex PCR, and the TCRdb table lists in-frame clones only, not all of them. From that table come the V and J calls and clone size; the DNA was used to work out D and trimming. The sample holds 150,000 or so clones, roughly 80% seen once. The CDR3 extends over 14 amino acids. Germline V gene data show CDR1 as SNHLY and CDR2 as FYNNEI. The ends were cut back, 7 bases at V and 8 bases at J, with 15 bases in the middle. The J gene is TRBJ1-6, the V gene TRBV2; D is ambiguous. What was sequenced was peripheral blood. The clonotype originates from a woman between 55 and 75 years old with acute or convalescent COVID-19. CDR3 sequence: CASNHPGFHSPLHF. CDR3 nucleotides: TGTGCCAGCAATCACCCCGGTTTCCATTCACCCCTCCACTTT.